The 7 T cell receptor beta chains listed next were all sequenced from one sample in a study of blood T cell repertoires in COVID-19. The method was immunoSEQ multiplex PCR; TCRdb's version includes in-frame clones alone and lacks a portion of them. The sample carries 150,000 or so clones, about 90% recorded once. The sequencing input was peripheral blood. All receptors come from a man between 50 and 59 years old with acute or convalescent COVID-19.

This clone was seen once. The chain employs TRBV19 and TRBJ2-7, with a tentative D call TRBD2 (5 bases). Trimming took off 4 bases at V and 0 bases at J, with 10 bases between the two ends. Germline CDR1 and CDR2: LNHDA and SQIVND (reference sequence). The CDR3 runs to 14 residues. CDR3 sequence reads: CASSSLARSYEQYF. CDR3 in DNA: TGTGCCAGTAGTAGCCTAGCTCGCTCCTACGAGCAGTACTTC.

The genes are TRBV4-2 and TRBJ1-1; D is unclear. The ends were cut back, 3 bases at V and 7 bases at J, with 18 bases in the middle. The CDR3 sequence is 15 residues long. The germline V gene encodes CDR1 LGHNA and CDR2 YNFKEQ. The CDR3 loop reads CASSQRPGESGEAFF. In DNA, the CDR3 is TGTGCCAGCAGCCAGAGACCGGGTGAATCGGGTGAAGCTTTCTTT.

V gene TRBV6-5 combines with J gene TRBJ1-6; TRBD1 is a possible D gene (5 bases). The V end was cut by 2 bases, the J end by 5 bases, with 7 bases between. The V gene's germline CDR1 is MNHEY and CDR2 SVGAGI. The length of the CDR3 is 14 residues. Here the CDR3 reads CASSYDRDNSPLHF. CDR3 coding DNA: TGTGCCAGCAGTTACGACAGAGATAATTCACCCCTCCACTTT.

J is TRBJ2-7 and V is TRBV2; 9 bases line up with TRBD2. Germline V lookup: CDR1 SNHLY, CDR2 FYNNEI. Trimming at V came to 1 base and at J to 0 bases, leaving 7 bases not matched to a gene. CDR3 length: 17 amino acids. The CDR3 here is CASSEEGGGGSSYEQYV. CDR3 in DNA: TGTGCCAGCAGTGAAGAAGGCGGGGGGGGAAGCTCCTACGAGCAGTACGTC.

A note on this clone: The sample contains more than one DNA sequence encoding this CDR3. For the CDR3, the DNA is TGTGCCAGCAGTCCCCCTCGAACAGGAGGCAATCAGCCCCAGCATTTT. It translates to CASSPPRTGGNQPQHF. The chain employs TRBV28 and TRBJ1-5; D is possibly TRBD1 (5 bases). With 5 bases removed from V and 2 bases from J, the gap between germline ends came to 16 bases. CDR1 and CDR2 (germline): MDHEN, SYDVKM. This CDR3 region has 16 residues.

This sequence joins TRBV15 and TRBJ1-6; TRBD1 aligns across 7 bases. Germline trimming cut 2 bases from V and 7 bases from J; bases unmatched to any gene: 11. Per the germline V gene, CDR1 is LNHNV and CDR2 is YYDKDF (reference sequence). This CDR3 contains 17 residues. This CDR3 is CATSRPAAGTANSPLHF. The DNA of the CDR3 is TGTGCCACCAGCAGACCGGCTGCCGGGACAGCCAATTCACCCCTCCACTTT.

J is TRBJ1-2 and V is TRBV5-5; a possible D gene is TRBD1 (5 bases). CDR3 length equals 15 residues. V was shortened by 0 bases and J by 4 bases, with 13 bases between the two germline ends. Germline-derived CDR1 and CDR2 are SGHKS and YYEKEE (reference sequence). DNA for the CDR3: TGTGCCAGCAGCTTGGAAGCAGGGATCTTCTATGGCTACACCTTC. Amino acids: CASSLEAGIFYGYTF.